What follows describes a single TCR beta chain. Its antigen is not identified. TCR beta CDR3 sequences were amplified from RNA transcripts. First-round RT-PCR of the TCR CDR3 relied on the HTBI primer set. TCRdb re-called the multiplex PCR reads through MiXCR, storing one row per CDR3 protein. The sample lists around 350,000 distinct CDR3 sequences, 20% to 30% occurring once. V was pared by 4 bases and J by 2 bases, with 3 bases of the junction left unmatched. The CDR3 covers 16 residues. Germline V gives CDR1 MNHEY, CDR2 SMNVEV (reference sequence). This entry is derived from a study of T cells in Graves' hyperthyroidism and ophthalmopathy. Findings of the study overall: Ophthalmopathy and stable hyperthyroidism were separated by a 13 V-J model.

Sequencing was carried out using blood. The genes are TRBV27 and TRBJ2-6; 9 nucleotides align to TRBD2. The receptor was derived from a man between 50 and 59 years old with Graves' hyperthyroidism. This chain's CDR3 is CASSSSGGTGANVLTF. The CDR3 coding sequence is TGTGCCAGCAGTTCCAGCGGGGGGACTGGGGCCAACGTCCTGACTTTC. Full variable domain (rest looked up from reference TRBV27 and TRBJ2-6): EAQVTQNPRYLITVTGKKLTVTCSQNMNHEYMSWYRQDPGLGLRQIYYSMNVEVTDKGDVPEGYKVSRKEKRNFPLILESPSPNQTSLYFCASSSSGGTGANVLTFGAGSRLTVL.